Below, 31 T cell receptor beta chains from the same sample are listed, as sequenced in a study of technical replicates of blood from a few donors. Sequencing was performed with immunoSEQ multiplex PCR; in TCRdb, only in-frame clones are kept and a portion is missing. Altogether 75,000 to 100,000 clones are present, over 85% being singletons, with the ten largest covering over 0.25%. Sequencing was done on a sample of T cells isolated from PBMCs. These receptors were obtained from a human donor in good health.

J is TRBJ2-2 and V is TRBV4-1; TRBD2 matches 8 bases. V gave up 5 bases and J gave up 4 bases; unmatched junction bases: 3. The CDR3 runs 14 residues. Germline assignment: CDR1 MGHRA and CDR2 YSYEKL. CDR3 sequence (DNA): TGCGCCAGCAGCTGGCGGGAGGTCACCGGGGAGCTGTTTTTT. Protein product: CASSWREVTGELFF.

This chain links TRBV7-9 with TRBJ2-6; TRBD2 is a possible D gene (6 bases). The CDR3 is 17 amino acids. CDR1 SEHNR and CDR2 FQNEAQ come from the germline V gene (reference sequence). V was clipped by 1 base and J by 0 bases, with 10 bases between them. Here the CDR3 reads CASSLVAASSGANVLTF. The DNA of the CDR3 is TGTGCCAGCAGCTTAGTAGCGGCGAGCTCTGGGGCCAACGTCCTGACTTTC.

This chain connects TRBV6-1 to TRBJ2-7; D gene uncertain. The CDR3 consists of 13 residues. The V end was cut by 6 bases, the J end by 0 bases, with 9 bases between. The germline V gene encodes CDR1 MNHNS and CDR2 SASEGT. CDR3 protein: CASRLWSSYEQYF. The DNA of the CDR3 is TGTGCCAGCAGGTTGTGGAGCTCCTACGAGCAGTACTTC.

As for this clone: One junction end disagrees with the germline gene, perhaps due to a read error. The chain has TRBV19 and TRBJ1-1; no firm D call. The CDR3 totals 11 residues. Germline assignment: CDR1 LNHDA and CDR2 SQIVND (reference sequence). In DNA, the CDR3 is TGCAGACGAGTGGGCAACACTGAAGCTTTCTTT. Translation gives CRRVGNTEAFF.

The V and J genes are TRBV21-1 and TRBJ1-3; TRBD1 reflects the table's D call only, with no check against the DNA. TRBV21-1 is an annotated pseudogene. This CDR3 has 18 amino acids. In DNA form, the CDR3 reads TGTGCCAGCAGCACACTCCAAACAGTTCCCCTCTCTAGAAACACCATATATTTT. Translated, it gives CASSTLQTVPLSRNTIYF.

This clone occurred a few times. V gene TRBV9 combines with J gene TRBJ1-1, with D perhaps matching TRBD1 (6 bases). Per the germline V gene, CDR1 is SGDLS and CDR2 is YYNGEE. The V end was cut by 3 bases, the J end by 1 base, with 10 bases between. The CDR3 has 14 residues. This CDR3 reads CASSGGTSNTEAFF. The DNA for the CDR3 is TGTGCCAGCAGCGGGGGGACATCGAACACTGAAGCTTTCTTT.

The V gene is TRBV2, the J gene TRBJ2-1; D possibly corresponds to TRBD2 (5 bases). CDR3 length equals 17 residues. Germline CDR1 SNHLY, CDR2 FYNNEI. V lost 4 bases and J 0 bases, leaving 16 bases between the germline ends. DNA for the CDR3: TGTGCCAGCAGTGCACGAGTGGACTGGAGCTCCTACAATGAGCAGTTCTTC. Translation: CASSARVDWSSYNEQFF.

The rearrangement joins TRBV4-1 to TRBJ2-7; TRBD1 is a possible D gene (6 bases). The V gene's germline CDR1 is MGHRA and CDR2 YSYEKL. The CDR3 contains 14 residues. Trimming removed 0 bases from V and 9 bases from J, with 15 bases in between. CDR3 sequence reads: CASSQDGTGTAQYF. The CDR3 region has the DNA TGCGCCAGCAGCCAAGATGGAACAGGGACGGCGCAGTACTTC.

The chain joins TRBV27 to TRBJ1-5; maybe TRBD1 (5 bases). Germline CDR1 and CDR2: MNHEY and SMNVEV (reference sequence). There are 14 residues in the CDR3. V lost 2 bases and J lost 7, with 12 bases in between. The CDR3 sequence: CASSLMGGGQPQHF. DNA for the CDR3: TGTGCCAGCAGTTTAATGGGGGGTGGACAGCCCCAGCATTTT.

The gene calls are TRBV5-8 and TRBJ1-2; possibly TRBD1 for D (6 bases). The CDR3 totals 14 residues. CDR1 and CDR2 (germline): SGHTS, YDEGEE. V shed 1 base and J shed 8 bases, with 15 bases lying between them. CDR3 bases: TGTGCCAGCAGCTTGTCAGTACAGGGCGGCGGCTACACCTTC. Encoded protein: CASSLSVQGGGYTF.

The chain is built from TRBV11-2 and TRBJ1-1; 8 nucleotides agree with TRBD1. CDR3 length: 13 residues. The germline CDR1 and CDR2 sequences are SGHAT and FQNNGV. The ends lost 3 bases at V and 11 bases at J; junction bases unmatched: 8. Written as DNA, the CDR3 is TGTGCCAGCAGCTTGGGAGGACAGGGATATGCTTTCTTT. It translates to CASSLGGQGYAFF. The full variable domain, in which reference TRBV11-2 and TRBJ1-1 provide the parts outside the CDR3, is EAGVAQSPRYKIIEKRQSVAFWCNPISGHATLYWYQQILGQGPKLLIQFQNNGVVDDSQLPKDRFSAERLKGVDSTLKIQPAKLEDSAVYLCASSLGGQGYAFFGQGTRLTVV.

This sequence joins TRBV14 and TRBJ2-2; tentatively, D is TRBD1 (6 bases). CDR1 is SGHDN, CDR2 FVKESK, per germline. V was cut by 0 bases and J by 5 bases, with 13 bases left in between. The CDR3 has 16 amino acids. The CDR3 nucleotides read TGTGCCAGCAGCCAAGATCAATTAGGGGGAACCGGGGAGCTGTTTTTT. Protein product: CASSQDQLGGTGELFF. Variable domain in full (rest from reference TRBV14 and TRBJ2-2): EAGVTQFPSHSVIEKGQTVTLRCDPISGHDNLYWYRRVMGKEIKFLLHFVKESKQDESGMPNNRFLAERTGGTYSTLKVQPAELEDSGVYFCASSQDQLGGTGELFFGEGSRLTVL.

This chain connects TRBV4-2 to TRBJ2-7, with 11 bases lining up with TRBD2. The CDR3 contains 15 residues. The J segment lost 4 bases and the V segment lost 2 bases, leaving 4 bases of the junction unmatched. In germline, CDR1 is LGHNA, CDR2 YNFKEQ. For the CDR3, the DNA is TGTGCCAGCAGCCAAACTAGCGGGAGAACATACGAGCAGTACTTC. This translates into CASSQTSGRTYEQYF.

This clone has a single count. The J gene is TRBJ2-2, the V gene TRBV10-3; 7 positions match TRBD1. The CDR3 covers 17 residues. From germline, CDR1 is ENHRY and CDR2 SYGVKD. V was clipped by 0 bases and J by 2 bases; unmatched bases: 6. Written as DNA, the CDR3 is TGTGCCATCAGTGAGTCAGGGACAGCGATTAACACCGGGGAGCTGTTTTTT. Protein product: CAISESGTAINTGELFF.

This clone has only a few counts. The chain's CDR3 is CASSENRGDGYTF. As DNA, the CDR3 is TGCGCCAGCAGTGAAAACAGGGGAGATGGCTACACCTTC. The chain has TRBV10-1 and TRBJ1-2; 7 nucleotides line up with TRBD1. V shed 3 bases and J 6 bases; nucleotides not matched to a gene: 4. The germline V gene has CDR1 WNHNN and CDR2 SYGVQD (reference sequence). The CDR3 is 13 amino acids.

This clone has more than one count but fewer than ten. This chain links TRBV11-3 with TRBJ2-2; D perhaps matches TRBD2 (6 bases). This CDR3 spans 16 amino acids. Trimming cost V 3 bases and J 3 bases, with 14 bases left between them. Per the germline V gene, CDR1 is SGHNT and CDR2 is YENEEA. The CDR3 spells CASSLGLWGDTGELFF. DNA of the CDR3: TGTGCCAGCAGCTTGGGGCTCTGGGGGGACACCGGGGAGCTGTTTTTT.

The rearrangement links TRBV10-3 to TRBJ2-7; TRBD1 agrees at 9 bases. With 10 bases clipped from V and 3 bases from J, the junction kept 13 bases outside the gene matches. CDR3 length: 15 residues. Germline assignment: CDR1 ENHRY and CDR2 SYGVKD. CDR3 residues: CATAPTGGSDYEQYF. The CDR3 DNA reads TGTGCCACCGCACCGACAGGGGGAAGCGACTACGAGCAGTACTTC.

The chain recombines TRBV2 with TRBJ2-7, with TRBD1 matching over 9 bases. V shed 4 bases, J shed 9 bases, and the junction held 10 bases outside the gene matches. Germline assignment: CDR1 SNHLY and CDR2 FYNNEI. This CDR3 contains 14 residues. DNA of the CDR3: TGTGCCAGCAGTGGGGGGACAGGGCGTTTCTGGCAGTACTTC. This translates into CASSGGTGRFWQYF.

The table lists this clone with a count of one. The chain uses TRBV11-2 and TRBJ2-1; possible D gene TRBD1, 6 bases. The CDR3 has 16 amino acids. The germline gives CDR1 SGHAT, CDR2 FQNNGV. V was pared by 5 bases and J by 7 bases, with 21 bases between. CDR3 sequence: CASSRTSQGVLNEQFF. The CDR3 DNA sequence: TGTGCCAGCAGCCGGACGTCACAGGGTGTGTTAAATGAGCAGTTCTTC.

This sequence joins TRBV4-1 and TRBJ1-1; possible D gene TRBD1, 6 bases. The CDR3 is made up of 14 amino acids. With 0 bases removed from V and 3 bases from J, the gap between germline ends came to 8 bases. Germline V gene sequence: CDR1 MGHRA, CDR2 YSYEKL. CDR3 protein: CASSQEGADTEAFF. DNA of the CDR3: TGCGCCAGCAGCCAAGAGGGGGCAGACACTGAAGCTTTCTTT.

The V call is TRBV19, the J call TRBJ1-1, with 7 bases fitting TRBD1. This CDR3 is 14 amino acids long. CDR1 is LNHDA, CDR2 SQIVND, per germline (reference sequence). V trimming: 5 bases; J trimming: 8 bases; junction bases outside the gene matches: 11. The CDR3 reads CASSFRDSLGEAFF. The CDR3 DNA reads as TGTGCCAGTAGTTTCCGGGACAGCCTAGGGGAAGCTTTCTTT.

V usage is TRBV7-2 and J usage is TRBJ2-5; 9 bases match TRBD2. Germline CDR1 reads SGHTA; CDR2 reads FQGNSA. The CDR3 runs 17 residues. After removal of 5 bases from V and 4 bases from J, the junction contained 14 bases not matched to a gene. This CDR3 reads CASSQRLAATAGETQYF. The CDR3 DNA is TGTGCCAGCAGCCAAAGACTAGCGGCTACAGCGGGAGAGACCCAGTACTTC.

This CDR3 reads CASSQLTSASGSYEQYF. As DNA, the CDR3 is TGTGCCAGCAGCCAATTGACCAGCGCTAGCGGCTCCTACGAGCAGTACTTC. This chain uses TRBV4-2 with TRBJ2-5; 7 positions agree with TRBD2. The DNA end lines up better with TRBJ2-7; the J call may be wrong. CDR1 is LGHNA and CDR2 is YNFKEQ in the germline V gene. The CDR3 has 17 amino acids.

The J gene is TRBJ2-5, the V gene TRBV7-8, with TRBD2 matching 12 bases. With 7 bases clipped from V and 2 bases from J, the junction kept 5 bases outside the gene matches. Looked up from germline, CDR1 is SGHVS and CDR2 is FQNEAQ. This CDR3 contains 15 residues. The CDR3 nucleotides are TGTGCCAGCACCCGGACTAGCGGGGATCAAGAGACCCAGTACTTC. Amino acid sequence: CASTRTSGDQETQYF. Supplemented by reference TRBV7-8 and TRBJ2-5, the full variable domain reads GAGVSQSPRYKVAKRGQDVALRCDPISGHVSLFWYQQALGQGPEFLTYFQNEAQLDKSGLPSDRFFAERPEGSVSTLKIQRTQQEDSAVYLCASTRTSGDQETQYFGPGTRLLVL.

The V call is TRBV4-1, the J call TRBJ2-3, with 15 positions matching TRBD2. The CDR3 extends over 17 amino acids. Germline CDR1 reads MGHRA; CDR2 reads YSYEKL. V lost 4 bases, J lost 2 bases, and 4 bases stayed unmatched. The CDR3 nucleotides read TGCGCCAGCAGCCCAGGACTAGCGGGAGGGCCCACAGATACGCAGTATTTT. Its protein is CASSPGLAGGPTDTQYF.

The chain has TRBV27 and TRBJ1-5, with D tentatively TRBD1 (5 bases). This CDR3 comprises 16 residues. CDR1 and CDR2 from the germline V gene are MNHEY and SMNVEV (reference sequence). V was cut by 3 bases and J by 0 bases, with 12 bases left in between. CDR3 residues: CASSLGGTYSNQPQHF. The CDR3 DNA is TGTGCCAGCAGTTTGGGCGGGACTTATAGCAATCAGCCCCAGCATTTT.

The genes are TRBV5-1 and TRBJ2-5, with TRBD1 matching 7 bases. Germline V gene sequence: CDR1 SGHRS, CDR2 YFSETQ. Unmatched junction bases numbered 1, after V lost 4 bases and J lost 1 base. The CDR3 length is 13 residues. CDR3 region: CASSRDSQETQYF. The CDR3, as DNA: TGCGCCAGCAGCAGGGACAGCCAAGAGACCCAGTACTTC.

This chain uses TRBV5-1 with TRBJ1-3; TRBD1 matches at 8 bases. J lost 4 bases, V lost 3 bases, and 6 bases had no gene match. Germline loops: CDR1 SGHRS, CDR2 YFSETQ. The CDR3 runs 15 residues. The DNA for the CDR3 is TGCGCCAGCAGCTCCTCAGGGGGCTTAGGAAACACCATATATTTT. Its translation: CASSSSGGLGNTIYF.

The CDR3 region has the DNA TGTGCCAGCGAAACTTGGACTAGCGGGAAAGCGAAGTCCTACAATGAGCAGTTCTTC. Protein product: CASETWTSGKAKSYNEQFF. The rearrangement links TRBV7-9 to TRBJ2-1; TRBD2 agrees at 12 bases. Germline V gives CDR1 SEHNR, CDR2 FQNEAQ (reference sequence). The CDR3 is 19 residues long. J gave up 1 base and V 8 bases, and 15 bases lay outside the gene matches.

The chain carries TRBV6-5 and TRBJ1-5, with TRBD1 matching over 7 bases. The junction had 4 bases not matched to a gene; V was cut back by 2 bases and J by 6 bases. Germline values: CDR1 MNHEY, CDR2 SVGAGI. The CDR3 length is 14 residues. CDR3 DNA: TGTGCCAGCAGTTACCGACAGGGCCCTCAGCCCCAGCATTTT. Amino acids: CASSYRQGPQPQHF.

V usage is TRBV5-8 and J usage is TRBJ2-1; 9 nucleotides agree with TRBD1. The germline V gene has CDR1 SGHTS and CDR2 YDEGEE. The CDR3 covers 17 residues. Trimming cost V 3 bases and J 9 bases; bases outside gene matches: 16. The DNA of the CDR3 is TGTGCCAGCAGCTCGTCCCGGGACAGGGCCGGGAGCGCTGAGCAGTTCTTC. It yields the protein CASSSSRDRAGSAEQFF.